A single sample is the source of the 17 T cell receptor beta chains below, sequenced in a study of OX40 agonist ivuxolimab in advanced cancers. Here immunoSEQ multiplex PCR was the method, and the copy in TCRdb shows in-frame clones only, minus some. This repertoire shows tens of thousands of clones, approximately 92% found once; its top ten account for approximately 25%. The sequencing here drew on CD4+ or CD8+ T cells sorted from blood, taken in a trial of the OX40 agonist ivuxolimab. The receptors were sampled from an adult with an advanced solid tumor such as melanoma, head and neck, liver or kidney cancer.

In nucleotides, the CDR3 is TGTGCCAGTAGTATCCGCGGCCTCTACAATGAGCAGTTCTTC. Its translation: CASSIRGLYNEQFF. The chain couples TRBV19 to TRBJ2-1; D is ambiguous. V gave up 3 bases and J gave up 3 bases, with 9 bases separating them. This CDR3 is built from 14 residues. Germline V lookup: CDR1 LNHDA, CDR2 SQIVND (reference sequence). The variable domain in full, completed from reference TRBV19 and TRBJ2-1, reads DGGITQSPKYLFRKEGQNVTLSCEQNLNHDAMYWYRQDPGQGLRLIYYSQIVNDFQKGDIAEGYSVSREKKESFPLTVTSAQKNPTAFYLCASSIRGLYNEQFFGPGTRLTVL.

The sample holds a few counts of this clone. The J gene is TRBJ1-3, the V gene TRBV28, with no clear D. V lost 3 bases and J lost 0, with 6 bases in between. The germline gives CDR1 MDHEN, CDR2 SYDVKM. The CDR3 is made up of 14 amino acids. Here the CDR3 reads CASSLDGSGNTIYF. The CDR3 DNA is TGTGCCAGCAGTTTGGATGGCTCTGGAAACACCATATATTTT.

V gene TRBV7-8 combines with J gene TRBJ2-4; D may match TRBD1 or TRBD2 (6 bases each). Germline V gene sequence: CDR1 SGHVS, CDR2 FQNEAQ. The CDR3 runs to 15 residues. Trimming left V 2 bases short and J 7 bases short, with 15 bases between. CDR3 DNA: TGTGCCAGCAGCTTACGGGCTGGAGGGGGGAACATTCAGTACTTC. It codes for CASSLRAGGGNIQYF.

This chain connects TRBV19 to TRBJ2-2, with a weak D call TRBD1 (5 bases). CDR1 and CDR2 (germline): LNHDA, SQIVND (reference sequence). Trimming left V 6 bases short and J 3 bases short, with 20 bases between. There are 17 residues in the CDR3. This CDR3 reads CASRILGETDDTGELFF. CDR3 coding DNA: TGTGCCAGTAGAATCCTCGGCGAGACAGACGACACCGGGGAGCTGTTTTTT.

This chain links TRBV7-9 with TRBJ2-7; no clear D gene. With 4 bases removed from V and 5 bases from J, the gap between germline ends came to 12 bases. The germline V gene encodes CDR1 SEHNR and CDR2 FQNEAQ (reference sequence). CDR3 size: 13 residues. CDR3 sequence (DNA): TGTGCCAGCAGCTCCCCAGCTGGGAACGAGCAGTACTTC. Its protein is CASSSPAGNEQYF.

V is TRBV7-9 and J is TRBJ2-1; TRBD2 might be the D (5 bases). The CDR3 spans 15 residues. Germline CDR1 SEHNR, CDR2 FQNEAQ (reference sequence). Trimming shortened V by 2 bases and J by 2 bases, and 10 bases separated the two germline ends. The CDR3 nucleotides are TGTGCCAGCAGCTTACTAGCCAGCCCCTACAATGAGCAGTTCTTC. As protein: CASSLLASPYNEQFF.

The chain is built from TRBV6-6 and TRBJ2-6; D possibly corresponds to TRBD1 (5 bases). Germline V gives CDR1 MNHNY, CDR2 SVGAGI (reference sequence). The CDR3 covers 16 residues. V dropped 4 bases and J dropped 1 base, with 11 bases sitting between them. CDR3 protein: CASSLGRVSGANVLTF. CDR3 DNA sequence: TGTGCCAGCAGTTTGGGCAGGGTGTCTGGGGCCAACGTCCTGACTTTC.

The genes are TRBV7-9 and TRBJ2-7; D is perhaps TRBD1 or TRBD2 (5 bases each). In germline, CDR1 is SEHNR, CDR2 FQNEAQ (reference sequence). V lost 5 bases and J 4 bases, leaving 15 bases between the germline ends. The CDR3 is made up of 14 amino acids. The CDR3 here is CASSRGQLRYEQYF. Here the CDR3 DNA reads TGTGCCAGCAGCCGGGGCCAGCTCAGGTACGAGCAGTACTTC.

On this clone itself: The sample has other DNA sequences that encode this CDR3 too. The rearrangement links TRBV7-9 to TRBJ2-7, with D maybe TRBD1 (6 bases). The ends were cut back, 0 bases at V and 1 base at J, with 19 bases in the middle. The germline V gene has CDR1 SEHNR and CDR2 FQNEAQ (reference sequence). The length of the CDR3 is 18 residues. The DNA for the CDR3 is TGTGCCAGCAGCTTAGCGGGAATACAGGGTCGTTTATCCTACGAGCAGTACTTC. Translation gives CASSLAGIQGRLSYEQYF.

J is TRBJ1-2 and V is TRBV28; TRBD1 matches 12 bases. The CDR3 length is 16 residues. Losses at the gene ends were 5 bases for V and 5 bases for J; bases not matched to a gene: 9. Germline V gene lookup returns CDR1 MDHEN and CDR2 SYDVKM. CDR3 loop: CASSLRGQGAFYGYTF. DNA of the CDR3: TGTGCCAGCAGTCTTCGGGGACAGGGGGCGTTTTATGGCTACACCTTC.

The V call is TRBV5-6, the J call TRBJ2-3; D is ambiguous. The V and J ends lost 1 base and 2 bases respectively, with 14 bases between them. CDR3 length equals 16 residues. Germline lookup yields CDR1 SGHDT and CDR2 YYEEEE. The CDR3 protein is CASSLMRLLHTDTQYF. The CDR3 DNA follows: TGTGCCAGCAGCTTGATGAGACTTCTACACACAGATACGCAGTATTTT.

V is TRBV18 and J is TRBJ2-3; 12 bases are a match to TRBD2. This CDR3 contains 17 residues. Germline V CDR1 and CDR2: KGHSH, LQKENI. Germline trimming cut 3 bases from V and 4 bases from J; bases unmatched to any gene: 8. CDR3 sequence reads: CASSPLTSGRTADTQYF. The CDR3 nucleotides read TGTGCCAGCTCACCCCTCACTAGCGGGAGGACCGCAGATACGCAGTATTTT.

The V gene is TRBV5-5, the J gene TRBJ2-2; unclear D gene. The V end was cut by 1 base, the J end by 1 base, with 5 bases between. This CDR3 comprises 14 residues. From germline, CDR1 is SGHKS and CDR2 YYEKEE (reference sequence). This CDR3 reads CASSLSGNTGELFF. CDR3 nucleotide sequence: TGTGCCAGCAGCTTGTCAGGGAACACCGGGGAGCTGTTTTTT.

This chain links TRBV27 with TRBJ1-5; tentatively, D is TRBD1 (5 bases). The germline V gene encodes CDR1 MNHEY and CDR2 SMNVEV (reference sequence). V dropped 1 base and J dropped 7 bases, with 8 bases sitting between them. CDR3 length: 13 amino acids. CDR3 coding DNA: TGTGCCAGCAGTTTATGGGAGGGGCAGCCCCAGCATTTT. Residues: CASSLWEGQPQHF.

The V and J genes are TRBV27 and TRBJ2-7; either TRBD1 or TRBD2 may fit D (5 bases each). The CDR3 has 13 residues. Germline CDR1 MNHEY, CDR2 SMNVEV (reference sequence). Trimming cost V 5 bases and J 4 bases, with 12 bases left between them. Here the CDR3 DNA reads TGTGCCAGCAGTGCCGGGACGACTTACGAGCAGTACTTC. Translated, it gives CASSAGTTYEQYF.

In the case of this clone: The junction and the germline gene differ at one end; a read error may be behind it. The chain employs TRBV6-5 and TRBJ2-3, with D tentatively TRBD2 (6 bases). This CDR3 has 8 residues. Germline CDR1 and CDR2: MNHEY and SVGAGI. The CDR3: CGGDTQYF. The CDR3 DNA is TGCGGGGGTGATACGCAGTATTTT.

The J gene is TRBJ1-5, the V gene TRBV29-1, with a tentative D call TRBD1 (5 bases). The CDR3 loop spans 13 amino acids. The V gene lost 5 bases and the J gene lost 5 bases, with 13 bases spanning the gap. Germline CDR1 reads SQVTM; CDR2 reads ANQGSEA. CDR3 amino acids: CSVKNSGDQPQHF. Here the CDR3 DNA reads TGCAGCGTTAAAAATTCGGGGGATCAGCCCCAGCATTTT.